The 7 T cell receptor beta chains given below trace back to one sample, sequenced in a study of multiple sclerosis patients with progressive multifocal leukoencephalopathy. As for time point: about 6 months of natalizumab therapy. Data came from immunoSEQ multiplex PCR; TCRdb stores just in-frame clones and leaves some out. The table lists some 31,000 clones, nearly 90% of them singletons, with less than 1.6% in the top ten. Sequenced material: PBMCs, taken from a patient treated with natalizumab. The receptor source for this set is a human donor with multiple sclerosis.

The J gene is TRBJ1-2, the V gene TRBV4-1; D call uncertain. Between the trimmed V and J ends, which lost 0 bases and 8 bases, there was a span of 10 bases. CDR3 length: 13 amino acids. CDR1 is MGHRA and CDR2 is YSYEKL in the germline V gene. CDR3 in amino acids: CASSQDRGRGYTF. For the CDR3, the DNA is TGCGCCAGCAGCCAAGATCGAGGCCGGGGCTACACCTTC.

The chain has TRBV19 and TRBJ2-5, with D unresolved. Per germline, CDR1 LNHDA and CDR2 SQIVND (reference sequence). V lost 3 bases and J lost 3, with 14 bases in between. This CDR3 comprises 15 residues. The CDR3 nucleotides read TGTGCCAGTAGTATCGGAGTCCGAAGGGAAGAGACCCAGTACTTC. Its translation: CASSIGVRREETQYF. Full variable domain (missing parts from reference TRBV19 and TRBJ2-5): DGGITQSPKYLFRKEGQNVTLSCEQNLNHDAMYWYRQDPGQGLRLIYYSQIVNDFQKGDIAEGYSVSREKKESFPLTVTSAQKNPTAFYLCASSIGVRREETQYFGPGTRLLVL.

There are a few counts of this clone. The CDR3 nucleotides are TGCGCCAGCAGGGACAGGGGTGGAGAGCAGTACTTC. Its translation: CASRDRGGEQYF. The chain links TRBV5-1 to TRBJ2-7, with TRBD1 matching 9 bases. J gave up 7 bases and V 5 bases, and 4 bases lay outside the gene matches. CDR1 and CDR2 (germline): SGHRS, YFSETQ. The CDR3 has 12 amino acids. The variable domain in full, completed from reference TRBV5-1 and TRBJ2-7, reads KAGVTQTPRYLIKTRGQQVTLSCSPISGHRSVSWYQQTPGQGLQFLFEYFSETQRNKGNFPGRFSGRQFSNSRSEMNVSTLELGDSALYLCASRDRGGEQYFGPGTRLTVT.

This clone has only one observation. The chain combines TRBV28 with TRBJ2-1; 12 nucleotides match TRBD2. CDR3 length: 18 residues. The ends lost 7 bases at V and 0 bases at J; junction bases unmatched: 10. Germline CDR1 and CDR2: MDHEN and SYDVKM. CDR3: CASTPPGLAGYSYNEQFF. The CDR3, as DNA: TGTGCCAGCACCCCTCCGGGACTAGCGGGTTACTCCTACAATGAGCAGTTCTTC.

The sample holds one count of this clone. The rearrangement uses TRBV6-5 and TRBJ1-2, with 7 bases aligning to TRBD1. Per the germline V gene, CDR1 is MNHEY and CDR2 is SVGAGI. The CDR3 is 13 amino acids. With V trimmed by 2 bases and J by 7 bases, 4 bases remained unmatched. The CDR3 bases are TGTGCCAGCAGTTACCGTCAGGGGGGTGGCTACACCTTC. Translating gives CASSYRQGGGYTF.

V is TRBV11-3 and J is TRBJ2-3; D possibly matches TRBD1 or TRBD2 (5 bases each). In germline, CDR1 is SGHNT, CDR2 YENEEA. The CDR3 contains 16 residues. Trimming pared 1 base from V and 2 bases from J, leaving 13 bases between. CDR3: CASSLVTGLATDTQYF. CDR3 nucleotide sequence: TGTGCCAGCAGCTTAGTGACGGGGCTAGCCACAGATACGCAGTATTTT.

J is TRBJ2-6 and V is TRBV5-6; D remains ambiguous. This CDR3 comprises 15 residues. V was cut by 2 bases and J by 0 bases, with 6 bases left in between. Germline V gene data show CDR1 as SGHDT and CDR2 as YYEEEE. CDR3 loop: CASSLRGSGANVLTF. CDR3 nucleotides: TGTGCCAGCAGCTTACGAGGCTCTGGGGCCAACGTCCTGACTTTC.